This is a list of T cell receptor beta chains from one sample in a study of blood T cell repertoires in COVID-19. The data were produced by immunoSEQ multiplex PCR, yet TCRdb's version contains in-frame clones alone and is incomplete. Here the sample spans about 87,000 clones, about 87% being singletons. The sequencing sample was made of peripheral blood. All receptors come from a man aged 35 to 55 with acute or convalescent COVID-19. Both conserved end residues are part of each CDR3. D genes are given only for firm matches. Some rows have no size entry. The others give once, few or many, or a class for an expanded clone.

v_gene: TRBV2; len: 16; abundance: many; d_gene: NA; j_gene: TRBJ2-3; CDR3aa: CASSEAGRPSTDTQYF; CDR3nt: TGTGCCAGCAGTGAAGCGGGTAGACCTAGTACAGATACGCAGTATTTT
v_gene: TRBV5-4; len: 18; abundance: once; d_gene: NA; j_gene: TRBJ1-2; CDR3aa: CASSSHILHPDRNYGYTF; CDR3nt: TGTGCCAGCAGCTCCCATATCCTGCACCCGGACAGAAACTATGGCTACACCTTC
v_gene: TRBV5-1; len: 13; abundance: NA; d_gene: NA; j_gene: TRBJ2-7; CDR3aa: CASSLAAGSEQYF; CDR3nt: TGCGCCAGCAGCTTGGCCGCGGGTTCCGAGCAGTACTTC
v_gene: TRBV7-7; len: 16; abundance: NA; d_gene: TRBD2; j_gene: TRBJ2-5; CDR3aa: CASSLTSGGARETQYF; CDR3nt: TGTGCTAGCAGCCTGACTAGCGGGGGGGCCCGTGAGACCCAGTACTTC
v_gene: TRBV7-9; len: 15; abundance: NA; d_gene: TRBD1; j_gene: TRBJ2-7; CDR3aa: CASSRLGGITNEQYF; CDR3nt: TGTGCCAGCAGCCGATTAGGGGGCATAACGAACGAGCAGTACTTC
v_gene: TRBV7-2; len: 14; abundance: few; d_gene: NA; j_gene: TRBJ1-5; CDR3aa: CASSPTGIYQPQHF; CDR3nt: TGTGCCAGCAGCCCAACAGGGATCTATCAGCCCCAGCATTTT
v_gene: TRBV11-2; len: 17; abundance: NA; d_gene: TRBD1; j_gene: TRBJ2-7; CDR3aa: CASSGPGQGAETYEQYF; CDR3nt: TGTGCCAGCAGCGGACCGGGACAGGGGGCGGAAACCTACGAGCAGTACTTC
v_gene: TRBV19; len: 13; abundance: NA; d_gene: TRBD1; j_gene: TRBJ1-2; CDR3aa: CASSIQGANGYTF; CDR3nt: TGTGCCAGTAGTATCCAGGGGGCGAATGGCTACACCTTC
v_gene: TRBV18; len: 18; abundance: NA; d_gene: TRBD2; j_gene: TRBJ2-7; CDR3aa: CASSPRSGRAGSSYEQYF; CDR3nt: TGTGCCAGCTCACCAAGGAGCGGGAGGGCCGGGAGCTCCTACGAGCAGTACTTC
v_gene: TRBV2; len: 13; abundance: NA; d_gene: TRBD1; j_gene: TRBJ1-6; CDR3aa: CARTGTGDSPLHF; CDR3nt: TGTGCCAGGACCGGGACAGGGGATTCACCCCTCCACTTT
v_gene: TRBV6-6; len: 13; abundance: NA; d_gene: NA; j_gene: TRBJ2-7; CDR3aa: CASRWAANYEQYF; CDR3nt: TGTGCCAGCAGGTGGGCAGCTAACTACGAGCAGTACTTC
v_gene: TRBV7-2; len: 15; abundance: NA; d_gene: NA; j_gene: TRBJ1-6; CDR3aa: CASSLVKGGDSPLHF; CDR3nt: TGTGCCAGCAGCTTAGTAAAGGGAGGGGATTCACCCCTCCACTTT
v_gene: TRBV18; len: 16; abundance: NA; d_gene: NA; j_gene: TRBJ1-1; CDR3aa: CASSPSIPASGGEAFF; CDR3nt: TGTGCCAGCTCACCATCAATCCCCGCGAGCGGAGGTGAAGCTTTCTTT
v_gene: TRBV19; len: 18; abundance: NA; d_gene: TRBD1; j_gene: TRBJ1-5; CDR3aa: CASTLGPGTGLGNQPQHF; CDR3nt: TGTGCCAGTACCCTAGGTCCCGGGACAGGGCTGGGGAATCAGCCCCAGCATTTT
v_gene: TRBV9; len: 15; abundance: NA; d_gene: TRBD1; j_gene: TRBJ1-4; CDR3aa: CASSERQGAGEKLFF; CDR3nt: TGTGCCAGCAGCGAGAGACAGGGGGCGGGTGAAAAACTGTTTTTT
v_gene: TRBV7-9; len: 17; abundance: NA; d_gene: TRBD2; j_gene: TRBJ2-3; CDR3aa: CASTVKVSAGGTDTQYF; CDR3nt: TGTGCCAGCACCGTTAAGGTCAGTGCGGGAGGCACAGATACGCAGTATTTT
v_gene: TRBV7-8; len: 13; abundance: once; d_gene: NA; j_gene: TRBJ1-2; CDR3aa: CASSLQAGYGYTF; CDR3nt: TGTGCCAGCAGCTTACAGGCAGGGTATGGCTACACCTTC
v_gene: TRBV5-6; len: 14; abundance: NA; d_gene: NA; j_gene: TRBJ2-7; CDR3aa: CASTLKVGARKQYF; CDR3nt: TGTGCCAGCACCTTGAAAGTGGGGGCGAGGAAGCAGTACTTC
v_gene: TRBV12-3/TRBV12-4; len: 13; abundance: NA; d_gene: NA; j_gene: TRBJ1-6; CDR3aa: CASSLVRDSPLHF; CDR3nt: TGTGCCAGCAGTTTAGTCCGGGATTCACCCCTCCACTTT
v_gene: TRBV5-4; len: 15; abundance: NA; d_gene: TRBD2; j_gene: TRBJ2-1; CDR3aa: CASSFRLAGGGEQFF; CDR3nt: TGTGCCAGCAGCTTCCGGCTAGCGGGAGGTGGAGAGCAGTTCTTC
v_gene: TRBV7-2; len: 16; abundance: once; d_gene: TRBD2; j_gene: TRBJ2-3; CDR3aa: CASRTGLAASTDTQYF; CDR3nt: TGTGCCAGCAGGACGGGACTAGCGGCTAGCACAGATACGCAGTATTTT
v_gene: TRBV4-1; len: 14; abundance: NA; d_gene: NA; j_gene: TRBJ2-7; CDR3aa: CASSRETTSYEQYF; CDR3nt: TGCGCCAGCAGCCGAGAGACGACAAGCTACGAGCAGTACTTC
v_gene: TRBV7-9; len: 13; abundance: NA; d_gene: TRBD1; j_gene: TRBJ2-5; CDR3aa: CASRPTGGETQYF; CDR3nt: TGTGCCAGCAGACCGACAGGGGGAGAGACCCAGTACTTC
v_gene: TRBV5-3; len: 16; abundance: NA; d_gene: TRBD1; j_gene: TRBJ1-4; CDR3aa: CARLPGQKTINEKLFF; CDR3nt: TGTGCCAGACTACCGGGACAGAAAACTATTAATGAAAAACTGTTTTTT
v_gene: TRBV6-4; len: 14; abundance: NA; d_gene: TRBD1; j_gene: TRBJ2-2; CDR3aa: CASSRDSHTGELFF; CDR3nt: TGTGCCAGCAGCCGGGACAGTCACACCGGGGAGCTGTTTTTT
v_gene: TRBV3-1/TRBV3-2; len: 16; abundance: once; d_gene: TRBD1; j_gene: TRBJ2-3; CDR3aa: CASSSRDRAATDTQYF; CDR3nt: TGTGCCAGCAGCTCCCGGGACAGGGCTGCCACAGATACGCAGTATTTT
v_gene: TRBV5-1; len: 16; abundance: NA; d_gene: TRBD1; j_gene: TRBJ1-1; CDR3aa: CASSRRGQPMNTEAFF; CDR3nt: TGCGCCAGCAGCCGGCGGGGACAGCCTATGAACACTGAAGCTTTCTTT
v_gene: TRBV7-7; len: 13; abundance: NA; d_gene: TRBD1; j_gene: TRBJ1-1; CDR3aa: CASSRTGNTEAFF; CDR3nt: TGTGCTAGCAGCAGGACAGGGAACACTGAAGCTTTCTTT
v_gene: TRBV10-1; len: 13; abundance: few; d_gene: TRBD2; j_gene: TRBJ2-3; CDR3aa: CASSENSGDTQYF; CDR3nt: TGCGCCAGCAGTGAGAATAGCGGGGATACGCAGTATTTT
v_gene: TRBV30; len: 12; abundance: NA; d_gene: NA; j_gene: TRBJ2-5; CDR3aa: CAWRGERETQYF; CDR3nt: TGTGCCTGGAGGGGCGAACGAGAGACCCAGTACTTC
v_gene: TRBV3-1/TRBV3-2; len: 15; abundance: once; d_gene: TRBD2; j_gene: TRBJ2-7; CDR3aa: CASSQNSGSSYEQYF; CDR3nt: TGTGCCAGCAGCCAAAATAGCGGGAGCTCCTACGAGCAGTACTTC
v_gene: TRBV7-9; len: 17; abundance: NA; d_gene: TRBD1; j_gene: TRBJ1-3; CDR3aa: CASSSRTGGRSGNTIYF; CDR3nt: TGTGCCAGCAGCTCAAGGACAGGGGGCCGCTCTGGAAACACCATATATTTT
v_gene: TRBV4-1; len: 15; abundance: NA; d_gene: NA; j_gene: TRBJ2-3; CDR3aa: CASSQEGRDTDTQYF; CDR3nt: TGCGCCAGCAGCCAAGAGGGGCGGGACACAGATACGCAGTATTTT
v_gene: TRBV19; len: 14; abundance: NA; d_gene: TRBD1; j_gene: TRBJ1-1; CDR3aa: CASFNTGVNTEAFF; CDR3nt: TGTGCCAGTTTCAATACAGGGGTGAACACTGAAGCTTTCTTT
v_gene: TRBV6-1; len: 14; abundance: NA; d_gene: NA; j_gene: TRBJ1-4; CDR3aa: CASTRTATNEKLFF; CDR3nt: TGTGCCAGCACCCGGACAGCAACTAATGAAAAACTGTTTTTT
v_gene: TRBV4-1; len: 14; abundance: NA; d_gene: NA; j_gene: TRBJ1-2; CDR3aa: CASSQDGGGSGYTF; CDR3nt: TGCGCCAGCAGCCAAGACGGGGGAGGTAGTGGCTACACCTTC
v_gene: TRBV5-5; len: 13; abundance: NA; d_gene: NA; j_gene: TRBJ2-7; CDR3aa: CASSLVGGYEQYF; CDR3nt: TGTGCCAGCAGCTTGGTGGGGGGCTACGAGCAGTACTTC
v_gene: TRBV11-3; len: 15; abundance: NA; d_gene: NA; j_gene: TRBJ2-3; CDR3aa: CASSPRRGSTDTQYF; CDR3nt: TGTGCCAGCAGCCCTAGACGGGGGAGCACAGATACGCAGTATTTT
v_gene: TRBV4-1; len: 17; abundance: NA; d_gene: TRBD2; j_gene: TRBJ2-1; CDR3aa: CASSQATLAGGRDEQFF; CDR3nt: TGCGCCAGCAGCCAGGCCACGTTAGCGGGGGGCCGGGATGAGCAGTTCTTC
v_gene: TRBV6-2/TRBV6-3; len: 17; abundance: once; d_gene: NA; j_gene: TRBJ2-1; CDR3aa: CASSRRAGTSRGNEQFF; CDR3nt: TGTGCCAGCAGCCGCCGAGCCGGAACTTCAAGGGGGAATGAGCAGTTCTTC
v_gene: TRBV6-5; len: 15; abundance: NA; d_gene: NA; j_gene: TRBJ2-7; CDR3aa: CASTGREEGTYEQYF; CDR3nt: TGTGCCAGCACTGGCCGTGAGGAGGGGACCTACGAGCAGTACTTC
v_gene: TRBV5-6; len: 12; abundance: NA; d_gene: NA; j_gene: TRBJ1-1; CDR3aa: CASSFRGTEAFF; CDR3nt: TGTGCCAGCAGCTTTAGGGGCACTGAAGCTTTCTTT
v_gene: TRBV6-5; len: 15; abundance: NA; d_gene: TRBD1; j_gene: TRBJ1-1; CDR3aa: CASSYSVTGVTEAFF; CDR3nt: TGTGCCAGCAGTTACTCGGTGACAGGGGTTACTGAAGCTTTCTTT
v_gene: TRBV7-2; len: 19; abundance: NA; d_gene: TRBD1; j_gene: TRBJ2-2; CDR3aa: CASSLAGRGTGRNTGELFF; CDR3nt: TGTGCCAGCAGCTTAGCGGGGCGCGGGACAGGGAGGAACACCGGGGAGCTGTTTTTT
v_gene: TRBV5-6; len: 16; abundance: NA; d_gene: NA; j_gene: TRBJ1-3; CDR3aa: CASSLELGSGGNTIYF; CDR3nt: TGTGCCAGCAGCTTGGAGCTGGGGAGCGGTGGAAACACCATATATTTT
v_gene: TRBV6-6; len: 13; abundance: few; d_gene: NA; j_gene: TRBJ1-5; CDR3aa: CASSPYSNQPQHF; CDR3nt: TGTGCCAGCAGCCCCTATAGCAATCAGCCCCAGCATTTT
v_gene: TRBV7-3; len: 15; abundance: NA; d_gene: NA; j_gene: TRBJ2-3; CDR3aa: CASSPRGISTDTQYF; CDR3nt: TGTGCCAGCAGCCCTCGGGGGATAAGCACAGATACGCAGTATTTT
v_gene: TRBV6-2/TRBV6-3; len: 14; abundance: NA; d_gene: TRBD1; j_gene: TRBJ2-5; CDR3aa: CASSYVTGDETQYF; CDR3nt: TGTGCCAGCAGTTACGTGACAGGGGATGAGACCCAGTACTTC
v_gene: TRBV5-1; len: 16; abundance: NA; d_gene: TRBD2; j_gene: TRBJ2-3; CDR3aa: CASGRGGESGTDTQYF; CDR3nt: TGCGCCAGCGGTCGTGGGGGGGAGTCGGGCACAGATACGCAGTATTTT
v_gene: TRBV18; len: 14; abundance: NA; d_gene: NA; j_gene: TRBJ1-1; CDR3aa: CASSPGLSNTEAFF; CDR3nt: TGTGCCAGCTCACCGGGACTCTCGAACACTGAAGCTTTCTTT
v_gene: TRBV7-2; len: 11; abundance: NA; d_gene: NA; j_gene: TRBJ2-7; CDR3aa: CASSFQREQYF; CDR3nt: TGTGCCAGCAGCTTCCAACGGGAGCAGTACTTC
v_gene: TRBV28; len: 12; abundance: NA; d_gene: NA; j_gene: TRBJ1-2; CDR3aa: CATRQSAYGYTF; CDR3nt: TGTGCCACCCGACAGTCTGCCTATGGCTACACCTTC
v_gene: TRBV25-1; len: 13; abundance: NA; d_gene: NA; j_gene: TRBJ1-1; CDR3aa: CASSEQDRSEAFF; CDR3nt: TGTGCCAGCAGTGAACAGGATCGCTCTGAAGCTTTCTTT
v_gene: TRBV20-1; len: 11; abundance: NA; d_gene: NA; j_gene: TRBJ1-2; CDR3aa: CSALTYDGYTF; CDR3nt: TGCAGTGCATTAACCTACGATGGCTACACCTTC
v_gene: TRBV6-1; len: 11; abundance: NA; d_gene: NA; j_gene: TRBJ1-4; CDR3aa: CASSEFRELFF; CDR3nt: TGTGCCAGCAGTGAATTTCGGGAACTGTTTTTT
v_gene: TRBV2; len: 17; abundance: NA; d_gene: TRBD2; j_gene: TRBJ2-5; CDR3aa: CASSDWLAGGRKETQYF; CDR3nt: TGTGCCAGCAGTGACTGGTTAGCGGGGGGGCGGAAAGAGACCCAGTACTTC
v_gene: TRBV5-4; len: 15; abundance: NA; d_gene: TRBD1; j_gene: TRBJ2-7; CDR3aa: CASSLPGQGTYEQYF; CDR3nt: TGTGCCAGCAGCTTGCCCGGACAGGGGACATACGAGCAGTACTTC